This T cell receptor beta chain was sequenced in a study of identifying expanded T cells in peripheral blood. Broader study findings: Clone count variance between roughly 2-week samples rose with total template count. Over about two and four weeks, about 17 and 20 clones changed, versus approximately 1.1 between replicates.

This CDR3 has 13 amino acids. Germline V gives CDR1 MNHNY, CDR2 SVGAGI (reference sequence). Deletions cut 8 bases from V and 2 bases from J, with 12 bases between. Healthy donors had no documented immune events, such as infections, while sampled. The table came from immunoSEQ multiplex PCR; TCRdb's copy has only in-frame clones and leaves some out. The data hold 90,000 or so clones, with 88% observed a single time. Comment on this clone: What it recognizes is unknown.

This sequence was found in a person aged 18-70 years in good health. The chain has TRBV6-6 and TRBJ1-1, with D possibly matching TRBD1 (5 bases). The sequenced material came from blood. CDR3 residues: CASGRGDNTEAFF. The CDR3 coding sequence is TGTGCCAGCGGTCGAGGGGACAACACTGAAGCTTTCTTT.